A selection of T cell receptor beta chains follows, all from one sample in a study of OX40 agonist ivuxolimab in advanced cancers. The assay was immunoSEQ multiplex PCR, and TCRdb's table has in-frame clones only and misses some. The sample includes over 4,500 clones, 65% to 70% of them seen just once. The specimen was CD4+ or CD8+ T cells sorted from blood, collected in a trial of the OX40 agonist ivuxolimab. All receptors derive from an adult with an advanced solid tumor such as melanoma, head and neck, liver or kidney cancer. CDR3s include the opening cysteine and the closing phenylalanine or tryptophan. A D gene is named only where the DNA matches it firmly. The listing skips clone size in some rows; elsewhere it reads once, few, many or a size class.

v_call	d_call	clone_size	j_call	cdr3_aa	cdr3_nt
TRBV19	-	-	TRBJ2-6	CASSTGKSQSRANVLTF	TGTGCCAGTAGTACAGGCAAATCACAAAGTCGGGCCAACGTCCTGACTTTC
TRBV15	TRBD1	-	TRBJ2-7	CATSRRDRSYEQYF	TGTGCCACCAGCAGGAGGGACAGGTCCTACGAGCAGTACTTC
TRBV4-3	-	-	TRBJ2-7	CASSQFSSGQGYEQYF	TGCGCCAGCAGCCAATTTTCGTCCGGGCAGGGCTACGAGCAGTACTTC
TRBV7-9	-	few	TRBJ1-1	CASSLVWAGPGETEAFF	TGTGCCAGCAGCTTAGTCTGGGCGGGGCCGGGGGAAACTGAAGCTTTCTTT
TRBV6-1	TRBD2	-	TRBJ2-3	CASLRGGQRDTQYF	TGTGCCAGCCTACGGGGGGGCCAGAGAGATACGCAGTATTTT
TRBV7-3	-	few	TRBJ1-1	CASSLRHMNTEAFF	TGTGCCAGCAGCTTAAGACACATGAACACTGAAGCTTTCTTT
TRBV9	-	few	TRBJ2-7	CASSGWDNLYEQYF	TGTGCCAGCAGCGGGTGGGACAACCTCTACGAGCAGTACTTC
TRBV27	TRBD2	few	TRBJ2-1	CASSRTSGDNEQFF	TGTGCCAGCAGCAGGACTAGCGGCGACAATGAGCAGTTCTTC
TRBV10-3	-	-	TRBJ1-5	CAISDQFNQPQHF	TGTGCCATCAGTGACCAGTTCAATCAGCCCCAGCATTTT
TRBV27	-	-	TRBJ2-7	CASSLQGYGYEQYF	TGTGCCAGCAGCTTACAGGGATACGGCTACGAGCAGTACTTC
TRBV7-2	-	-	TRBJ1-5	CASSFNPKKDGSNQPQHF	TGTGCCAGCAGCTTCAACCCCAAGAAAGACGGTAGCAATCAGCCCCAGCATTTT
TRBV11-1	-	few	TRBJ2-6	CASSRWTNSGANVLTF	TGTGCCAGCAGCAGATGGACCAACTCTGGGGCCAACGTCCTGACTTTC
TRBV27	-	-	TRBJ2-7	CASKTAGTLYEQYF	TGTGCCAGCAAGACAGCCGGGACTCTCTACGAGCAGTACTTC
TRBV4-1	-	-	TRBJ2-7	CATSWRYLGSYEQYF	TGCGCCACCTCCTGGAGGTATCTGGGGTCCTACGAGCAGTACTTC
TRBV19	TRBD1	-	TRBJ1-5	CASQTQGEHQPQHF	TGTGCCAGCCAGACGCAGGGGGAACATCAGCCCCAGCATTTT
TRBV9	-	many	TRBJ1-5	CASSPTGSNQPQHF	TGTGCCAGCAGCCCGACAGGAAGCAATCAGCCCCAGCATTTT
TRBV19	-	-	TRBJ2-7	CASSPFHRNSYEQYF	TGTGCCAGTAGTCCCTTCCACAGAAACTCCTACGAGCAGTACTTC
TRBV11-1	-	-	TRBJ1-1	CASSLGDRRQAFF	TGTGCCAGCAGCTTAGGTGACAGACGCCAAGCTTTCTTT
TRBV5-5	TRBD1	-	TRBJ1-1	CASSLPPAGGIPEAFF	TGTGCCAGCAGCCTGCCACCGGCAGGGGGCATCCCTGAAGCTTTCTTT
TRBV7-9	-	-	TRBJ2-1	CASSLGGLGSYNEQFF	TGTGCCAGCAGCTTGGGGGGACTTGGCTCCTACAATGAGCAGTTCTTC
TRBV7-9	-	-	TRBJ2-7	CASSLEGGAYEQYF	TGTGCCAGCAGCTTAGAAGGGGGGGCCTACGAGCAGTACTTC
TRBV27	-	-	TRBJ2-7	CASSLGRSYEQYF	TGTGCCAGCAGTTTAGGCCGGTCCTACGAGCAGTACTTC
TRBV5-1	-	few	TRBJ2-7	CASSLGRVEIDEQYF	TGCGCCAGCAGCTTGGGGCGGGTAGAGATCGACGAGCAGTACTTC
TRBV7-7	-	-	TRBJ2-1	CASSYRSNNEQFF	TGTGCTAGCAGCTACCGATCGAACAATGAGCAGTTCTTC
TRBV4-3	-	-	TRBJ2-2	CASSLRNTGELFF	TGCGCCAGCAGCCTAAGGAACACCGGGGAGCTGTTTTTT
TRBV11-1	TRBD1	-	TRBJ2-2	CASSPRDRGTGELFF	TGTGCCAGCAGCCCTAGGGACAGGGGCACCGGGGAGCTGTTTTTT
TRBV4-1	TRBD1	once	TRBJ2-7	CASSRGQGTYEQYF	TGCGCCAGCAGCCGAGGACAGGGAACCTACGAGCAGTACTTC
TRBV10-1	-	few	TRBJ1-2	CASSALGPRRYGYTF	TGCGCCAGCAGTGCCCTCGGCCCGCGCCGCTATGGCTACACCTTC
TRBV27	-	few	TRBJ1-4	CASSLQGWNEKLFF	TGTGCCAGCAGTCTACAGGGATGGAATGAAAAACTGTTTTTT
TRBV19	-	-	TRBJ1-1	CASSIGTVGAFF	TGTGCCAGTAGTATAGGGACAGTTGGAGCTTTCTTT
TRBV4-3	-	few	TRBJ1-2	CASSQDLWDRYGYTF	TGCGCCAGCAGCCAAGATCTGTGGGACCGCTATGGCTACACCTTC
TRBV11-2	-	-	TRBJ1-1	CASSQDIAGMNTEAFF	TGCGCCAGCAGCCAAGATATCGCAGGAATGAACACTGAAGCTTTCTTT
TRBV18	-	-	TRBJ2-7	CASSPARWGSYSYEQYF	TGTGCCAGCTCACCAGCTCGGTGGGGGTCGTACTCCTACGAGCAGTACTTC
TRBV9	TRBD1	-	TRBJ1-2	CASSAGEQGTYGYTF	TGTGCCAGCAGCGCGGGAGAACAGGGGACCTATGGCTACACCTTC
TRBV14	-	-	TRBJ2-7	CASSQEGQIYEQYF	TGTGCCAGCAGCCAAGAAGGACAGATTTACGAGCAGTACTTC
TRBV4-2	-	-	TRBJ1-1	CASSLLRGEAFF	TGTGCCAGCAGCTTACTACGGGGAGAAGCTTTCTTT
TRBV7-9	-	-	TRBJ2-7	CASSWDKAYEQYF	TGCGCCAGCAGCTGGGACAAGGCCTACGAGCAGTACTTC
TRBV7-2	-	-	TRBJ1-1	CASSPRGAEAFF	TGTGCCAGCAGCCCCCGAGGTGCTGAAGCTTTCTTT
TRBV6-4	-	few	TRBJ2-2	CASSANLPQRYTGELFF	TGTGCCAGCAGTGCGAACCTCCCACAGCGGTACACCGGGGAGCTGTTTTTT
TRBV7-4	-	few	TRBJ2-7	CASGNRDWGWYEQYF	TGTGCCAGCGGAAACCGGGACTGGGGTTGGTACGAGCAGTACTTC
TRBV4-3	-	-	TRBJ1-6	CASSQEVDSNSPLHF	TGCGCCAGCAGCCAAGAGGTGGACAGCAATTCACCCCTCCACTTT
TRBV6-6	-	-	TRBJ2-5	CASSYLVQGLKETQYF	TGTGCCAGCAGTTACTTAGTCCAGGGCCTAAAAGAGACCCAGTACTTC
TRBV5-6	TRBD2	-	TRBJ2-7	CASSFGGGGSYEQYF	TGTGCCAGCAGCTTTGGCGGGGGGGGCTCCTACGAGCAGTACTTC
TRBV7-6	-	once	TRBJ1-4	CASSSTGALNEKLFF	TGTGCCAGCAGCTCAACAGGAGCGTTAAATGAAAAACTGTTTTTT
TRBV6-6	TRBD1	-	TRBJ1-5	CASSHRTGDQPQHF	TGTGCCAGCAGCCACCGGACAGGGGATCAGCCCCAGCATTTT